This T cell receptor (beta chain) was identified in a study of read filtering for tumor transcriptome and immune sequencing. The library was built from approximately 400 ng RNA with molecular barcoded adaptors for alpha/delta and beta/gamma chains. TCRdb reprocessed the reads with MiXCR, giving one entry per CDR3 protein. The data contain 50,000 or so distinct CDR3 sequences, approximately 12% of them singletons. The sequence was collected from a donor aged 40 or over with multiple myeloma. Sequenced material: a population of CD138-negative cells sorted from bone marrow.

This chain's CDR3 is CASSRVGQGVGYGYTF. CDR3 DNA sequence: TGTGCCAGCAGTCGAGTGGGACAGGGAGTGGGCTATGGCTACACCTTC. The chain carries TRBV6-6 and TRBJ1-2; 9 nucleotides align to TRBD1. The germline CDR1 and CDR2 sequences are MNHNY and SVGAGI (reference sequence). CDR3 length: 16 amino acids. V shed 5 bases, J shed 4 bases, and the junction held 11 bases outside the gene matches.